Sequencing of this T cell receptor (beta chain) was carried out in a study of shared clonotypes between healthy human individuals. Across the whole study: The study used three CD4 naive, three CD4 memory, two CD8 naive and one CD8 memory plate per donor. The study's findings and limits: Clonotypes not shared had lower generation probabilities than those common to all four donors. The study found approximately 5% of naive CD4 clonotypes shared across a few donors.

For this clone: The antigen remains unidentified.

This CDR3 spans 15 amino acids. With V trimmed by 5 bases and J by 5 bases, 7 bases remained unmatched. Germline V gene lookup returns CDR1 LNHDA and CDR2 SQIVND (reference sequence). Only in-frame clones appear in the TCRdb table, and some are missing; sequencing was by immunoSEQ multiplex PCR. Of 2.5 million or so clones in the sample, roughly nine tenths were seen once. The sequence was obtained from a man younger than 35 in good health. V usage is TRBV19 and J usage is TRBJ2-7; TRBD2 matches 12 bases. The specimen was naive CD4+ T cells sorted from blood. The subset is: CD45RA+ positively selected. The CDR3, as DNA: TGTGCCAGTAGTTGGACTAGCGGGACTTTCGACGAGCAGTACTTC. It encodes CASSWTSGTFDEQYF.